This entry features one T cell receptor (beta chain) sequence. Its target is unknown. Primers included in the PCR were 60 Vbeta and 13 Jbeta primers. Assay: immunoSEQ multiplex PCR; the TCRdb copy retains only in-frame clones and omits some. The data show 90,000 or so clones, roughly 74% seen once. With 4 bases clipped from V and 6 bases from J, the junction kept 7 bases outside the gene matches. Per the germline V gene, CDR1 is SGHNT and CDR2 is YYREEE (reference sequence). The CDR3 has 14 residues. This sample is drawn from a study of cytomegalovirus exposure and HLA in healthy donors. Study-wide context: Early released data comprised about 84 million unique TCRs from HLA-typed donors. The study's findings and limits: Rarity held for most TCR sequences, but there were some public TCRs that occurred in many donors. In vitro data verified a few CMV-associated chains as specific for CMV antigens. Later analysis associated a missense DCLRE1C variant with TCR beta V- and J-gene trimming.

The receptor's source is a woman younger than 30 in good health and CMV-seropositive. The sample taken for sequencing was PBMCs. The chain couples TRBV5-4 to TRBJ2-4, with TRBD2 matching 7 bases. CDR3 amino acids: CASSPWGGGNIQYF. The DNA for the CDR3 is TGTGCCAGCAGCCCGTGGGGGGGTGGAAACATTCAGTACTTC.